The entry that follows covers one TCR beta chain sequence. Its target is unknown. This sample is drawn from a study of cytotoxic CD8 clonotypes in ibrutinib-treated CLL. Across the whole study: The group held more than 10 relapsed/refractory and 15 treatment-naive patients, with roughly 17 IGHV unmutated.

This CDR3 contains 16 residues. V trimming: 0 bases; J trimming: 2 bases; junction bases outside the gene matches: 7. In germline, CDR1 is MNHNY, CDR2 SVGAGI (reference sequence). Findings and limits, study-wide: Sampling of sustained-remission and progressing patients occurred at differing times.

Assay: immunoSEQ multiplex PCR; the TCRdb copy retains only in-frame clones and omits some. In the table there are roughly 250,000 clones, 60% to 75% of which are singletons. This chain joins TRBV6-6 and TRBJ2-7, with TRBD2 identical over 7 bases. This specimen was PBMCs, taken after 24 months of ibrutinib treatment. The source is a human donor with chronic lymphocytic leukemia. The CDR3 loop is CASSYSGGSYTYEQYF. The CDR3 DNA reads as TGTGCCAGCAGTTACTCCGGCGGGAGTTACACCTACGAGCAGTACTTC.